The 3 T cell receptor beta chains given below trace back to one sample, sequenced in a study of cytomegalovirus exposure and HLA in healthy donors. The PCR used 60 Vbeta and 13 Jbeta primers. The method was immunoSEQ multiplex PCR; TCRdb's version includes in-frame clones alone and lacks a portion of them. The sample includes roughly 140,000 clones, about 79% of them seen just once. The sample comprised PBMCs. The receptors stem from a man in his forties in good health and CMV-seropositive.

The CDR3 coding sequence is TGTGCCAGCAGCCCGGGACAGGTATACGAGCAGTACTTC. It yields the protein CASSPGQVYEQYF. The genes are TRBV5-6 and TRBJ2-7, with 8 bases fitting TRBD1. V gave up 4 bases and J gave up 4 bases; unmatched junction bases: 4. The germline CDR1 and CDR2 sequences are SGHDT and YYEEEE. There are 13 residues in the CDR3.

V usage is TRBV5-1 and J usage is TRBJ2-5; 10 bases line up with TRBD1. TRBJ2-7 matches the DNA end more closely, so the J call is doubtful. CDR3 length: 14 residues. Germline V gene sequence: CDR1 SGHRS, CDR2 YFSETQ. Written as DNA, the CDR3 is TGCGCCAGCAGCACGGACAGGGGGTTAAACGAGCAGTACTTC. Amino acids: CASSTDRGLNEQYF.

This chain uses TRBV10-3 with TRBJ1-3; TRBD1 matches at 9 bases. The J segment lost 0 bases and the V segment lost 6 bases, leaving 15 bases of the junction unmatched. Germline assignment: CDR1 ENHRY and CDR2 SYGVKD. CDR3 size: 19 residues. The chain's CDR3 is CAISEKSTGGLTSGNTIYF. In DNA form, the CDR3 reads TGTGCCATCAGCGAAAAATCGACAGGGGGGCTTACCTCTGGAAACACCATATATTTT.